This is a list of T cell receptor beta chains from one sample in a study of cytomegalovirus exposure and HLA in healthy donors. Some clones are missing from TCRdb's copy, which holds only in-frame ones; the method was immunoSEQ multiplex PCR. Among more than 150,000 clones listed, almost 85% were seen once. Sequenced sample: PBMCs. All receptors come from a boy aged 10-17 years in good health and CMV-seronegative. The conserved cysteine and the conserved F or W are not part of the CDR3 here. Fields, in order: CDR3 protein, J gene, V gene.

cdr3_aa: ASSFGLSINEQF; j_call: TRBJ2-1; v_call: TRBV27
cdr3_aa: ASSLAVNQPQH; j_call: TRBJ1-5; v_call: TRBV27
cdr3_aa: ASSSLNEQF; j_call: TRBJ2-1; v_call: TRBV7-2
cdr3_aa: ASSLDYSYEQY; j_call: TRBJ2-7; v_call: TRBV5-4
cdr3_aa: ASSRGLDIESDTQY; j_call: TRBJ2-3; v_call: TRBV7-9
cdr3_aa: ASSLTSASTDTQY; j_call: TRBJ2-3; v_call: TRBV27
cdr3_aa: ASSLGQGDYGYT; j_call: TRBJ1-2; v_call: TRBV5-1
cdr3_aa: ASSFGYTEAF; j_call: TRBJ1-1; v_call: TRBV7-9
cdr3_aa: ASSITENYEQY; j_call: TRBJ2-7; v_call: TRBV19
cdr3_aa: ASSSGQGYEQY; j_call: TRBJ2-7; v_call: TRBV5-1
cdr3_aa: ASSLAGRGVGNSPLH; j_call: TRBJ1-6; v_call: TRBV5-4
cdr3_aa: ASSITWGQGGNQPQH; j_call: TRBJ1-5; v_call: TRBV7-8
cdr3_aa: ASGQMNTEAF; j_call: TRBJ1-1; v_call: TRBV10-1
cdr3_aa: ASSLLAGDSDTQY; j_call: TRBJ2-3; v_call: TRBV7-2
cdr3_aa: ATSRGGSKNQPQH; j_call: TRBJ1-5; v_call: TRBV15
cdr3_aa: ASSVTGRGYYGYT; j_call: TRBJ1-2; v_call: TRBV9
cdr3_aa: ASSFGQGSYSTEAF; j_call: TRBJ1-1; v_call: TRBV5-4
cdr3_aa: ASSPPAGASGEQY; j_call: TRBJ2-7; v_call: TRBV18
cdr3_aa: ASSLDGTGAYEQY; j_call: TRBJ2-7; v_call: TRBV28
cdr3_aa: SATGETSEAF; j_call: TRBJ1-1; v_call: TRBV29-1
cdr3_aa: ASSESGARDNKSNQPQH; j_call: TRBJ1-5; v_call: TRBV10-1
cdr3_aa: ASSLGTSTDTQY; j_call: TRBJ2-3; v_call: TRBV11-2
cdr3_aa: ASRGGAGTEAF; j_call: TRBJ1-1; v_call: TRBV27
cdr3_aa: ATSLLTGNYGYT; j_call: TRBJ1-2; v_call: TRBV15
cdr3_aa: ASSMDPYTGAF; j_call: TRBJ1-1; v_call: TRBV21-1
cdr3_aa: ASSQDPGQGTQPQH; j_call: TRBJ1-5; v_call: TRBV4-1
cdr3_aa: ASSRAGDGNQPQH; j_call: TRBJ1-5; v_call: TRBV6-1